In its sample, the clone carrying this TCR beta chain was seen a few times. TCRdb's table, derived via immunoSEQ multiplex PCR, lists solely in-frame clones and lacks some. The sample lists some 130,000 clones, about 92% occurring once. The entry originates in a study of blood T cell repertoires in COVID-19. The source is a man aged 45-60 years with active COVID-19. The sequencing input was peripheral blood.

The CDR3 protein is CATTTDGQSNQPQHF. CDR3 bases: TGTGCCACGACAACCGACGGCCAGAGCAATCAGCCCCAGCATTTT. The chain employs TRBV6-5 and TRBJ1-5, with unresolved D. Germline V gene data show CDR1 as MNHEY and CDR2 as SVGAGI. The V end was cut by 10 bases, the J end by 1 base, with 17 bases between. CDR3 length: 15 amino acids.